The sequence of this T cell receptor beta chain was determined in a study of cytomegalovirus exposure and HLA in healthy donors (dated by TCRdb to 2015 to 2018). Some background on the complete study: According to a later analysis, one platform produced both the 120 validation repertoires and the roughly 640 repertoires of the first cohort. The aim of the study was to test whether cataloging public T cell receptors could identify signatures of past pathogen exposure. Along with the approximately 700-subject first cohort, a separate validation cohort of over a hundred different subjects was used. The study combined high-throughput TCR immunosequencing, statistical association of individual TCRs with disease status, and machine learning to predict cytomegalovirus infection status.

The donors were included in the validation cohort of 130 or so subjects, a group kept apart from the roughly 730-subject first cohort. Here is what the overall study found, with its caveats: While some public TCRs were present in many individuals, most TCR sequences turned up only very rarely across donors. The study gave a list of about 150 TCR beta chains associated with cytomegalovirus. In vitro tests confirmed that a few of the cytomegalovirus-associated TCR beta chains recognize cytomegalovirus antigens. The validation cohort had no HLA typing available for a later analysis, so co-occurrence within that cohort was assessed over all 120 or so repertoires. It was suggested by the authors that the approach could potentially be generalized to other disease states and immunological phenotypes. In both the original and validation cohorts, the classifier was reported to diagnose cytomegalovirus status with high specificity and sensitivity. A later analysis found that TCRs clustered in the first cohort also tended to co-occur in the roughly 110 validation repertoires, with about 94% of cluster scores above 0.

Library method: the immunoSEQ multiplex PCR assay. The authors processed their data as follows. A statistical classification framework was developed to diagnose cytomegalovirus status using the catalog of TCR beta chain sequences. In TCRdb, the immuneACCESS table is reduced to in-frame sequences with V and J assigned. These tables do not hold every clone; where another copy was compared, an unresolved V gene accounts for under half, and the others remain unexplained. V and J calls and clone size are given by that table; D and trimming were obtained from the DNA. For this sample the table gives some 120,000 clones, of which 85% to 90% were detected only once. Roughly 1.9% of the sample lies in the top ten. The table lists this clone with a few counts. This receptor's antigen is unknown. No quality values exist for individual bases; no much larger clone is one base distant. V and J are truncated by 2 bases and 5 bases respectively, leaving an intervening sequence of 14 bases. In the germline V gene, CDR1 corresponds to SGHRS and CDR2 to YFSETQ. There are 14 amino acids in the CDR3, from cysteine to phenylalanine inclusive. The retained sequence is limited to the CDR3, 42 bases, with the frame set at the first base.

Source material: PBMCs. Rearrangement joined TRBV5-1 to TRBJ2-7; matching of 6 bases hints at TRBD2 as the D gene. The origin of this receptor is a woman aged 25-40 years in good health and CMV-seronegative. The DNA sequence is TGCGCCAGCAGCTTAGATACGAGGAGGGACGAGCAGTACTTC. This codes for CASSLDTRRDEQYF.